The clone carrying this T cell receptor (beta chain) was seen many times. The antigen remains undetermined. The V gene end was trimmed by 5 bases and the J gene end by 5 bases; junction bases not matched to a gene: 8. This CDR3 is built from 14 residues. Looked up from germline, CDR1 is SGHVS and CDR2 is FNYEAQ. This sample stems from a study of neurological immune-mediated disorders. Study-level points and caveats: According to phylogenetic grouping, one related-CDR3 cluster, a possible signature, contained the repertoires of 18 of 34 multiple sclerosis patients. In multiple sclerosis patients, the repertoire cluster was unrelated to clinical or MRI findings. CDR3 amino acid sequences found in expanded clones were never shared across subjects, suggesting private repertoires in all groups.

The authors made cDNA by 5'RACE with 10-nucleotide random UMIs. In TCRdb, the 5' RACE reads were re-called with MiXCR into one record per CDR3 protein. The data contain about 120,000 distinct CDR3 sequences, about 3.2% of them seen just once; the ten biggest clones take up 1% to 1.5%. Sequenced input: PBMCs. The J gene is TRBJ2-7, the V gene TRBV7-6; 8 bases are a match to TRBD1. The TCR comes from a woman in her twenties or thirties with multiple sclerosis. CDR3 sequence reads: CASSPRTGRNEQYF. CDR3 nucleotide sequence: TGTGCCAGCAGCCCCCGGACAGGGAGGAACGAGCAGTACTTC.